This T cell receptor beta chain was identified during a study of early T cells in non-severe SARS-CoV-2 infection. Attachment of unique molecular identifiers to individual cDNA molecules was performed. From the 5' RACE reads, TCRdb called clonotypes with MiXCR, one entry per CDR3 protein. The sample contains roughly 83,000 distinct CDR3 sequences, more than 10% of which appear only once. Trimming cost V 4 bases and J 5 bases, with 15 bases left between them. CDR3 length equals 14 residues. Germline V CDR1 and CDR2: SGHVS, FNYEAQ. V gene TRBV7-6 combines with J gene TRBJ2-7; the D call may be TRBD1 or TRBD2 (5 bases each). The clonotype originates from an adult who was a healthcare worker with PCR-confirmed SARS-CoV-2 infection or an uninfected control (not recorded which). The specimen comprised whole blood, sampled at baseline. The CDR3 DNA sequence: TGTGCCAGCAGCTCCCGGGACCAGCCGGACGAGCAGTACTTC. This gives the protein CASSSRDQPDEQYF.